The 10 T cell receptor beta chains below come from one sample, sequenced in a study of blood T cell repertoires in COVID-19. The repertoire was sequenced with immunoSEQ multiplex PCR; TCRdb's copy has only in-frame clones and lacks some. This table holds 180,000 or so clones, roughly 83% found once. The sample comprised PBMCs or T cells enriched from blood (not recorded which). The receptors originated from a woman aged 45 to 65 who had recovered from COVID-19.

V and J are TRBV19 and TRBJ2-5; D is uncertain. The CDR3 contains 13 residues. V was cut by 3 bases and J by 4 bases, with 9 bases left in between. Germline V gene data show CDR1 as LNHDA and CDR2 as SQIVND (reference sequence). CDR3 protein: CASSMFSLETQYF. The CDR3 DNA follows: TGTGCCAGTAGTATGTTCAGTCTAGAGACCCAGTACTTC.

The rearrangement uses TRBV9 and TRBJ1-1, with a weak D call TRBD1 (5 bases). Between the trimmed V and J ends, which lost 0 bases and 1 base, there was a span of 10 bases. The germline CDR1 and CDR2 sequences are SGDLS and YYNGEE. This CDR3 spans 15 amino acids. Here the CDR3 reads CASSVAGGGNTEAFF. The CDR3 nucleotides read TGTGCCAGCAGCGTAGCGGGGGGAGGGAACACTGAAGCTTTCTTT.

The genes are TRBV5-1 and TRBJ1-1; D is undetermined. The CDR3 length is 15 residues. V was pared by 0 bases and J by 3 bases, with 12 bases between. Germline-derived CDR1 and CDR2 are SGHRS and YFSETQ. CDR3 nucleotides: TGCGCCAGCAGCTTGGGCAGTTCCTTCTACACTGAAGCTTTCTTT. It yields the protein CASSLGSSFYTEAFF.

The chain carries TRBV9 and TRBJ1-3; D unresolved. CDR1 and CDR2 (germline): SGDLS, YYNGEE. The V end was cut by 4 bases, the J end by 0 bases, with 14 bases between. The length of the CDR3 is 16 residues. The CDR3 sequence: CASSPPGLSSGNTIYF. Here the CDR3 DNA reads TGTGCCAGCAGCCCCCCAGGCCTAAGCTCTGGAAACACCATATATTTT.

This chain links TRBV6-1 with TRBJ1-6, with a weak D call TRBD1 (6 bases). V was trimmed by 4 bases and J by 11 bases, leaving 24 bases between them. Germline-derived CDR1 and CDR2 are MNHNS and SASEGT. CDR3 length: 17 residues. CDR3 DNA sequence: TGTGCCAGCAGTGGAAGCGTGGCAGGGGTGCGTAGGACACCCCTCCACTTT. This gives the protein CASSGSVAGVRRTPLHF.

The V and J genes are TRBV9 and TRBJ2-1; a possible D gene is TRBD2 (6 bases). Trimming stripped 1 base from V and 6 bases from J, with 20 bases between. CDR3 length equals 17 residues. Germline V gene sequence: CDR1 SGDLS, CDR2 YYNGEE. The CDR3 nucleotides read TGTGCCAGCAGCGTACATCAGACTACGATTAGCGGCAATGAGCAGTTCTTC. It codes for CASSVHQTTISGNEQFF. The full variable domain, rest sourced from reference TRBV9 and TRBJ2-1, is DSGVTQTPKHLITATGQRVTLRCSPRSGDLSVYWYQQSLDQGLQFLIQYYNGEERAKGNILERFSAQQFPDLHSELNLSSLELGDSALYFCASSVHQTTISGNEQFFGPGTRLTVL.

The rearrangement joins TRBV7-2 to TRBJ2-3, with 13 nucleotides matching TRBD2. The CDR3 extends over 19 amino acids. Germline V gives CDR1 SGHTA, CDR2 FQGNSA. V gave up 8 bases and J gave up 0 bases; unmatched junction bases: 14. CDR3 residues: CASFEIGLAGESSTDTQYF. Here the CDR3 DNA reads TGTGCCAGCTTCGAGATCGGACTAGCGGGAGAGTCTAGCACAGATACGCAGTATTTT.

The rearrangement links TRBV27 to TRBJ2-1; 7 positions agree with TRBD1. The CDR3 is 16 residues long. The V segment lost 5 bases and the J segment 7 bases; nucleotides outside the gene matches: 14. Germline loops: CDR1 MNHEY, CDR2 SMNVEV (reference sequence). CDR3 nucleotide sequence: TGTGCCAGCAGTGCCAAACAGGGGTATTCGTCTAATGAGCAGTTCTTC. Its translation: CASSAKQGYSSNEQFF.

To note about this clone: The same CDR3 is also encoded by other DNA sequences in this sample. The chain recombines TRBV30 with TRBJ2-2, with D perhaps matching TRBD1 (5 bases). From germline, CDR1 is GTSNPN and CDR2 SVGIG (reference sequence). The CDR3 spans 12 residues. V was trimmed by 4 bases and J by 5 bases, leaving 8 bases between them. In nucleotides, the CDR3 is TGTGCCTGGACCCAGGGAACCGGGGAGCTGTTTTTT. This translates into CAWTQGTGELFF.

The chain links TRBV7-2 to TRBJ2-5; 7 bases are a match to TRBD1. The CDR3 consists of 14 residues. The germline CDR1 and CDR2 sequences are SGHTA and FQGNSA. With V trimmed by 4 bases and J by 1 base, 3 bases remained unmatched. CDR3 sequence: CASSSRQGQETQYF. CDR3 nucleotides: TGTGCCAGCAGCTCCCGACAGGGCCAAGAGACCCAGTACTTC.